A single sample is the source of the 16 T cell receptor beta chains below, sequenced in a study of OX40 agonist ivuxolimab in advanced cancers. Generated by immunoSEQ multiplex PCR, the TCRdb table keeps only in-frame clones and is missing some. Among about 64,000 clones, roughly 80% were seen once, and the ten largest hold about 2%. Source: CD4+ or CD8+ T cells sorted from blood, taken in a trial of the OX40 agonist ivuxolimab. The receptors come from an adult with an advanced solid tumor such as melanoma, head and neck, liver or kidney cancer.

The chain has TRBV6-6 and TRBJ2-2, with a tentative D call TRBD1 (6 bases). The CDR3 is 15 amino acids. V lost 7 bases to trimming and J lost 3 bases, with 15 bases between them. Germline lookup yields CDR1 MNHNY and CDR2 SVGAGI (reference sequence). CDR3 sequence: CASISTGRYTGELFF. The CDR3 nucleotides read TGTGCCAGCATCTCAACAGGGAGATACACCGGGGAGCTGTTTTTT.

This rearrangement joins TRBV27 to TRBJ2-2; D uncertain. This CDR3 has 13 amino acids. Germline V gene data show CDR1 as MNHEY and CDR2 as SMNVEV (reference sequence). V was trimmed by 6 bases and J by 4 bases, leaving 9 bases between them. Here the CDR3 reads CASRLPGTGELFF. CDR3 sequence (DNA): TGTGCCAGCAGGCTGCCGGGCACCGGGGAGCTGTTTTTT.

The sample holds one count of this clone. This chain joins TRBV6-1 and TRBJ2-3; D is uncertain. This CDR3 has 14 residues. In germline, CDR1 is MNHNS, CDR2 SASEGT. V was cut by 2 bases and J by 2 bases, with 8 bases left in between. CDR3 protein: CASSEQGFTDTQYF. The CDR3 DNA follows: TGTGCCAGCAGTGAACAAGGATTCACAGATACGCAGTATTTT.

V gene TRBV6-6 combines with J gene TRBJ2-7, with 11 positions matching TRBD2. Germline V lookup: CDR1 MNHNY, CDR2 SVGAGI (reference sequence). V lost 6 bases and J lost 2; bases outside the gene matches: 6. This CDR3 region has 15 residues. The CDR3 nucleotides read TGTGCCAGCAGATGGACTAGCGGGTTACCCTACGAGCAGTACTTC. The encoded protein is CASRWTSGLPYEQYF.

The chain employs TRBV2 and TRBJ2-1; D remains unclear. Trimming pared 10 bases from V and 10 bases from J, leaving 11 bases between. Germline V gene sequence: CDR1 SNHLY, CDR2 FYNNEI. This CDR3 has 10 residues. The CDR3 is CATSSEEQFF. The CDR3 nucleotides are TGTGCCACCTCTTCGGAGGAGCAGTTCTTC.

V usage is TRBV5-6 and J usage is TRBJ2-3, with unresolved D. The CDR3 runs to 16 residues. The V end was cut by 3 bases, the J end by 4 bases, with 18 bases between. Per the germline V gene, CDR1 is SGHDT and CDR2 is YYEEEE. CDR3 in DNA: TGTGCCAGCAGCTCTTCACCCCCCGGGCGACCAGATACGCAGTATTTT. It translates to CASSSSPPGRPDTQYF.

This clone was counted a few times. V gene TRBV5-1 combines with J gene TRBJ2-1; no clear D. Germline lookup yields CDR1 SGHRS and CDR2 YFSETQ. V lost 0 bases to trimming and J lost 9 bases, with 16 bases between them. The CDR3 is made up of 15 amino acids. This CDR3 reads CASSLALGDVSEQFF. The CDR3, as DNA: TGCGCCAGCAGCTTGGCCTTAGGAGATGTAAGTGAGCAGTTCTTC.

The chain has TRBV30 and TRBJ2-5, with D perhaps TRBD1 (5 bases). CDR3 length: 15 amino acids. Trimming stripped 1 base from V and 0 bases from J, with 12 bases between. The germline CDR1 and CDR2 sequences are GTSNPN and SVGIG (reference sequence). DNA for the CDR3: TGTGCCTGGAGTGAGGGGCAGACTTACCAAGAGACCCAGTACTTC. Amino acid sequence: CAWSEGQTYQETQYF. The full variable domain, rest sourced from reference TRBV30 and TRBJ2-5, is SQTIHQWPATLVQPVGSPLSLECTVEGTSNPNLYWYRQAAGRGLQLLFYSVGIGQISSEVPQNLSASRPQDRQFILSSKKLLLSDSGFYLCAWSEGQTYQETQYFGPGTRLLVL.

J is TRBJ2-7 and V is TRBV14, with D uncertain. The V end lost 1 base, the J end lost 3 bases, and 7 bases lay between the germline ends. This CDR3 contains 13 residues. Germline V gives CDR1 SGHDN, CDR2 FVKESK. In DNA form, the CDR3 reads TGTGCCAGCAGCCAAGGGAATCGCTACGAGCAGTACTTC. It yields the protein CASSQGNRYEQYF.

This clone was counted only a few times. The J gene is TRBJ2-7, the V gene TRBV11-3; no clear D. The CDR3 has 13 residues. The germline V gene has CDR1 SGHNT and CDR2 YENEEA. V was pared by 5 bases and J by 0 bases, with 8 bases between. The CDR3 DNA reads TGTGCCAGCAGCACATACGACTCCTACGAGCAGTACTTC. Protein product: CASSTYDSYEQYF.

By sample fraction, this clone is medium-sized (0.01 to 0.1%). The gene calls are TRBV9 and TRBJ1-5, with D unresolved. There are 14 residues in the CDR3. Between the trimmed V and J ends, which lost 3 bases and 0 bases, there was a span of 7 bases. Germline V CDR1 and CDR2: SGDLS, YYNGEE. The CDR3 nucleotides are TGTGCCAGCAGCGGGGCGAATAGCAATCAGCCCCAGCATTTT. Residues: CASSGANSNQPQHF.

V gene TRBV7-2 combines with J gene TRBJ2-3, with D uncertain. CDR1 and CDR2 from the germline V gene are SGHTA and FQGNSA. Trimming took off 5 bases at V and 5 bases at J, with 5 bases between the two ends. There are 11 residues in the CDR3. The CDR3 DNA follows: TGTGCCAGCAGCCCTAGAGATACGCAGTATTTT. As protein: CASSPRDTQYF.

The V gene is TRBV20-1, the J gene TRBJ2-7; 7 bases map to TRBD2. The CDR3 consists of 11 residues. Germline trimming cut 7 bases from V and 2 bases from J; bases unmatched to any gene: 2. Germline CDR1 reads DFQATT; CDR2 reads SNEGSKA (reference sequence). CDR3 sequence (DNA): TGCAGTGTTAGCGGGCCCTACGAGCAGTACTTC. It yields the protein CSVSGPYEQYF.

A remark on this clone: Its ends do not fully match the called genes, so a read error is possible. CDR3 coding DNA: TGTGCCAGCTCATCACCGGGACAGACAACCTACGAGCAGTACTTC. It codes for CASSSPGQTTYEQYF. The chain employs TRBV18 and TRBJ2-7, with 7 positions matching TRBD1. The CDR3 spans 15 residues. In germline, CDR1 is KGHSH, CDR2 LQKENI.

The chain is built from TRBV5-1 and TRBJ1-4; 9 bases map to TRBD1. There are 16 residues in the CDR3. CDR1 is SGHRS and CDR2 is YFSETQ in the germline V gene. With V trimmed by 2 bases and J by 7 bases, 9 bases remained unmatched. CDR3 sequence: CASSFLTGGSGEKLFF. In DNA, the CDR3 is TGCGCCAGCAGCTTTCTAACAGGGGGCTCTGGTGAAAAACTGTTTTTT.

This clone came up once. V and J are TRBV5-4 and TRBJ1-2, with TRBD1 as a possible D gene (6 bases). The CDR3 has 14 residues. Between the trimmed V and J ends, which lost 4 bases and 4 bases, there was a span of 14 bases. CDR1 and CDR2 from the germline V gene are SGHNT and YYREEE (reference sequence). The CDR3 reads CASSAQQGAYGYTF. The CDR3 region has the DNA TGTGCCAGCAGCGCACAACAGGGCGCCTATGGCTACACCTTC.